This entry lists 16 T cell receptor beta chains sequenced from one sample in a study of OX40 agonist ivuxolimab in advanced cancers. The method was immunoSEQ multiplex PCR; TCRdb's version includes in-frame clones alone and lacks a portion of them. The sample records roughly 57,000 clones, approximately 90% being singletons. The sequenced sample was CD4+ or CD8+ T cells sorted from blood, obtained in a trial of the OX40 agonist ivuxolimab. These receptors were obtained from an adult with an advanced solid tumor such as melanoma, head and neck, liver or kidney cancer.

The rearrangement joins TRBV6-4 to TRBJ2-3; TRBD1 is a possible D gene (6 bases). CDR3 length: 14 amino acids. Germline loops: CDR1 MRHNA, CDR2 SNTAGT. Trimming pared 2 bases from V and 0 bases from J, leaving 6 bases between. In DNA, the CDR3 is TGTGCCAGCAGTGACGGGGGCAGCACAGATACGCAGTATTTT. Protein: CASSDGGSTDTQYF.

The CDR3 sequence is CAWSGTGQETQYF. In DNA, the CDR3 is TGTGCCTGGAGTGGGACAGGGCAAGAGACCCAGTACTTC. The chain recombines TRBV30 with TRBJ2-5; 8 bases align to TRBD1. The length of the CDR3 is 13 residues. The ends lost 1 base at V and 2 bases at J; junction bases unmatched: 0. Germline loops: CDR1 GTSNPN, CDR2 SVGIG (reference sequence).

The table lists this clone with a count of one. A read error may produce the germline difference seen at one junction end. Other DNA sequences in the sample encode the same CDR3. V is TRBV7-7 and J is TRBJ2-5; D possibly matches TRBD1 or TRBD2 (5 bases each). The germline V gene has CDR1 SSHAT and CDR2 FNYEAQ (reference sequence). The CDR3 contains 14 residues. The CDR3 region has the DNA TGTGCTAGCAGCTTCCGGGACCATCAAGAGACCCAGTACTTC. Amino acid sequence: CASSFRDHQETQYF.

This chain uses TRBV11-2 with TRBJ2-7, with 7 bases identical to TRBD2. Germline CDR1 and CDR2: SGHAT and FQNNGV. CDR3 size: 14 residues. Unmatched junction bases numbered 3, after V lost 2 bases and J lost 2 bases. This chain's CDR3 is CASSLRTRTYEQYF. The CDR3 region has the DNA TGTGCCAGCAGCTTAAGGACTAGGACCTACGAGCAGTACTTC.

The chain uses TRBV28 and TRBJ1-1; no reliable D call. CDR3 length: 11 amino acids. V dropped 3 bases and J dropped 7 bases, with 6 bases sitting between them. The V gene's germline CDR1 is MDHEN and CDR2 SYDVKM. The CDR3 protein is CASSFQLEAFF. In DNA form, the CDR3 reads TGTGCCAGCAGTTTCCAGCTTGAAGCTTTCTTT.

The chain couples TRBV30 to TRBJ1-1, with D maybe TRBD1 (5 bases). Germline V gene data show CDR1 as GTSNPN and CDR2 as SVGIG (reference sequence). This CDR3 has 17 amino acids. V was clipped by 4 bases and J by 0 bases, with 21 bases between them. The CDR3 protein is CAWTPRGNLFMNTEAFF. The CDR3 DNA sequence: TGTGCCTGGACCCCCCGGGGGAATCTGTTCATGAACACTGAAGCTTTCTTT.

This chain connects TRBV6-6 to TRBJ2-2; 8 bases align to TRBD1. V was clipped by 6 bases and J by 0 bases; unmatched bases: 6. CDR1 MNHNY and CDR2 SVGAGI come from the germline V gene (reference sequence). The CDR3 spans 16 residues. CDR3 DNA: TGTGCCAGCAGGGCCCCGGGACAGGCGAACACCGGGGAGCTGTTTTTT. It specifies CASRAPGQANTGELFF.

The V call is TRBV12-5, the J call TRBJ2-3; D may be TRBD2 (6 bases). The V gene lost 1 base and the J gene lost 4 bases, with 9 bases spanning the gap. This CDR3 has 14 residues. Germline CDR1 and CDR2: LGHNT and FRNRAP. The CDR3 sequence: CASGLGLAPDTQYF. The CDR3 region has the DNA TGTGCTAGTGGTTTGGGCCTAGCGCCAGATACGCAGTATTTT.

The V gene is TRBV6-1, the J gene TRBJ1-3; TRBD1 agrees at 8 bases. J lost 0 bases, V lost 4 bases, and 5 bases had no gene match. CDR3 length: 16 residues. Germline lookup yields CDR1 MNHNS and CDR2 SASEGT. Here the CDR3 reads CASSARDRYSGNTIYF. In nucleotides, the CDR3 is TGTGCCAGCAGTGCCCGGGACAGGTACTCTGGAAACACCATATATTTT.

The V gene is TRBV5-4, the J gene TRBJ1-3; D call uncertain. This CDR3 spans 13 amino acids. Per the germline V gene, CDR1 is SGHNT and CDR2 is YYREEE (reference sequence). Trimming stripped 0 bases from V and 4 bases from J, with 5 bases between. The CDR3 DNA follows: TGTGCCAGCAGCTTGGACATGGGAAACACCATATATTTT. Protein: CASSLDMGNTIYF.

The chain recombines TRBV7-3 with TRBJ2-3; D is undetermined. V lost 2 bases to trimming and J lost 4 bases, with 10 bases between them. The V gene's germline CDR1 is SGHTA and CDR2 FQGTGA. The CDR3 length is 14 residues. CDR3 nucleotides: TGTGCCAGCAGCTTAGAACTTGGGGCAGATACGCAGTATTTT. This translates into CASSLELGADTQYF.

The CDR3 DNA follows: TGTGCCAGCAGCGGACTAGCGGGTAGGGGTGAGCAGTTCTTC. It is translated as CASSGLAGRGEQFF. This rearrangement joins TRBV11-2 to TRBJ2-1; 11 bases agree with TRBD2. CDR1 and CDR2 from the germline V gene are SGHAT and FQNNGV. Trimming took 5 bases from V and 9 from J; bases not matched to a gene: 6. The CDR3 has 14 amino acids.

The chain couples TRBV6-5 to TRBJ2-7; unclear D gene. CDR3 length equals 12 residues. CDR1 and CDR2 (germline): MNHEY, SVGAGI. The V and J ends lost 11 bases and 1 base respectively, with 12 bases between them. The CDR3 bases are TGTGCCGCCGCGGACGGATCCTACGAGCAGTACTTC. The encoded protein is CAAADGSYEQYF.

The V and J genes are TRBV4-1 and TRBJ2-3, with TRBD2 identical over 10 bases. Trimming took 0 bases from V and 4 from J; bases not matched to a gene: 7. CDR3 length: 17 residues. CDR1 and CDR2 (germline): MGHRA, YSYEKL. The CDR3, as DNA: TGCGCCAGCAGCCAAGACGGGGAAGCGGGAGGGTCAGATACGCAGTATTTT. Encoded protein: CASSQDGEAGGSDTQYF.

The rearrangement uses TRBV10-3 and TRBJ2-3, with 10 bases that match TRBD1. This CDR3 is built from 15 residues. V shed 4 bases, J shed 3 bases, and the junction held 4 bases outside the gene matches. CDR1 is ENHRY, CDR2 SYGVKD, per germline. CDR3 in amino acids: CAISGPGQGTDTQYF. The CDR3 coding sequence is TGTGCCATCAGTGGCCCGGGACAGGGGACAGATACGCAGTATTTT.

This chain links TRBV18 with TRBJ2-3; 7 bases map to TRBD1. The CDR3 extends over 16 amino acids. After removal of 3 bases from V and 0 bases from J, the junction contained 6 bases not matched to a gene. Germline loops: CDR1 KGHSH, CDR2 LQKENI. The chain's CDR3 is CASSPVGGDSTDTQYF. Here the CDR3 DNA reads TGTGCCAGCTCACCGGTAGGGGGCGATAGCACAGATACGCAGTATTTT.